This TCR beta chain was obtained from a study of CD8 T cells in Susac syndrome. CDR1 and CDR2 from the germline V gene are SGHVS and FNYEAQ. V was pared by 4 bases and J by 0 bases, with 9 bases of the junction left unmatched. This CDR3 is built from 18 residues. Reverse transcription of roughly 0.45 to 1 ug RNA used random hexamers. Multiplex PCR with immunoSEQ amplified the TCR beta CDR3 across 54 Vbeta and 13 Jbeta. MiXCR, applied by TCRdb to the immunoSEQ multiplex PCR reads, yields one record per CDR3 protein. The repertoire includes approximately 25,000 distinct CDR3 sequences, approximately 92% of them detected once, and 0.55% to 0.7% sits in the top ten. The TEMRA cells underwent FACS enrichment, while the CD8+ and CD4+ T cells underwent negative isolation.

J is TRBJ2-3 and V is TRBV7-6; 11 positions match TRBD2. The receptor's source is a human donor with Susac syndrome. Material: CD8+ T cells from PBMCs. CDR3 coding DNA: TGTGCCAGCAGCTACCTAGCGGGGGGCTCCGGGAGCACAGATACGCAGTATTTT. Its protein is CASSYLAGGSGSTDTQYF.